This TCR beta chain was identified during a study of identical twins. Overall study results and limits: Fewer insertions were carried by abundant cord blood beta clonotypes, but none was seen in memory repertoires.

TCRdb redid the calling of the 5' RACE reads with MiXCR, one entry per CDR3 protein. The table has 750,000 to 950,000 distinct CDR3 sequences, roughly 12% seen once. Trimming cost V 0 bases and J 4 bases, with 7 bases left between them. CDR1 is SGHVS, CDR2 FNYEAQ, per germline. The CDR3 loop spans 14 amino acids. In every case, the donor was a healthy Caucasian. This clonotype was recorded many times. Its antigen remains unidentified. The same data also contributed to another study, on yellow fever vaccine responses in identical twins.

The sequence derives from a woman in her late teens or twenties in good health. Sequencing was carried out using PBMCs. The V call is TRBV7-6, the J call TRBJ2-1; D not certain. Written as DNA, the CDR3 is TGTGCCAGCAGCTTAGCGTGGCAGTACAATGAGCAGTTCTTC. Residues: CASSLAWQYNEQFF.